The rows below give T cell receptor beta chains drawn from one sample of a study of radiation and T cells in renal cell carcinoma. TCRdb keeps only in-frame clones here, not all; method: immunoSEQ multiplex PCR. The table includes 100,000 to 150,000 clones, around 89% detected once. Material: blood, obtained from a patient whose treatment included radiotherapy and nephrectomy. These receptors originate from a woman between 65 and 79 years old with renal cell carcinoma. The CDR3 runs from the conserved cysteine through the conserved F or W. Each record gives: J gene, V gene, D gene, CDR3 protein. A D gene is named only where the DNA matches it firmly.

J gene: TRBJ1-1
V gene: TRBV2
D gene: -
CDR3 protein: CASSGQAGTEAFF

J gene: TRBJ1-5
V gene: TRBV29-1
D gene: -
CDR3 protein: CSVGQTHQPQHF

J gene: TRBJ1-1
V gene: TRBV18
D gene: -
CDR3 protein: CASSPLGGLNTEAFF

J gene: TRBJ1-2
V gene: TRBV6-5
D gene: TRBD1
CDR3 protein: CASSVGQGFRYGYTF

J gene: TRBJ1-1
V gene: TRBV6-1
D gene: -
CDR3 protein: CASIGWGEAFF

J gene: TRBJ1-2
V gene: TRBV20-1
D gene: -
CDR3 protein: CSARLAGGYTF

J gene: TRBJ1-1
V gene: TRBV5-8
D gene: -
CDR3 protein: CASSLRGLGTEAFF

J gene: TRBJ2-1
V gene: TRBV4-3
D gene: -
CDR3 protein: CASSQAGARNEQFF

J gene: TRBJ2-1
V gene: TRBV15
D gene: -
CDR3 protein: CATSRGGKSSYNEQFF

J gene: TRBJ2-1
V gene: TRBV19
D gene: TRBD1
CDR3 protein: CASSISGTGVFNEQFF

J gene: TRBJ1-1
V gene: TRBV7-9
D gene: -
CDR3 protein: CASSLAGSGPEAFF

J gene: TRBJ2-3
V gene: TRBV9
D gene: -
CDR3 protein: CASSVAREDTQYF

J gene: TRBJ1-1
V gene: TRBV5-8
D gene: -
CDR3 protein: CASRAGYRLTNTEAFF

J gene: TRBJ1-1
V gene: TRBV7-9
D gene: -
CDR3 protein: CASSLGGGFKEAFF

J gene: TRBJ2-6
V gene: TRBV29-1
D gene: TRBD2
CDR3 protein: CSVEDTVQAGLSGANVLTF

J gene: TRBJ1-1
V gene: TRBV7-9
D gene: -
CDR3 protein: CASSPPGGTAFF

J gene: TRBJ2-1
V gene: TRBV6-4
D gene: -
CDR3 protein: CASSPTPTGTLKNEQFF

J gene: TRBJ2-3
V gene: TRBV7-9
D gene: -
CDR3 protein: CASSLGRDPSFTDTQYF

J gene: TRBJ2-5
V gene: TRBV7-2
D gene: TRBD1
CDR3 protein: CASSLAAGTGQETQYF

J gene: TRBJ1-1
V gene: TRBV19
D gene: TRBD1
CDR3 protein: CASSIQGAMNTEAFF

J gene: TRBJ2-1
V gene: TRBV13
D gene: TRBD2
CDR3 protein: CASRQYRGLAGASRDNEQFF

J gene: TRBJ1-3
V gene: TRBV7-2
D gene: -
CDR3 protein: CASSFGTSSGNTIYF

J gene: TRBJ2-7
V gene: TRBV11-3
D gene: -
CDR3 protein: CASSLEWGAQGQYF

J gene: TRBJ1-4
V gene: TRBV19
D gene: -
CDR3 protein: CASRQVDSEKLFF

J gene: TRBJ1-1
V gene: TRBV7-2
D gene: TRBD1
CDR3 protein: CASSPWTGDTEAFF

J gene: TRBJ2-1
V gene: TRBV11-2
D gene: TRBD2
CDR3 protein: CASSWGGGSSYNEQFF

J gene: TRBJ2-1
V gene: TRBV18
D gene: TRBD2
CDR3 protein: CASQAGDFYNEQFF

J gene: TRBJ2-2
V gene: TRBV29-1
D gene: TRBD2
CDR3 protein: CSVGSGGADTGELFF

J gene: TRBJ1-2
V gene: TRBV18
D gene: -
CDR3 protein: CASSQQPLYGYTF

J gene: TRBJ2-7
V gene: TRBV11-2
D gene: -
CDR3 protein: CASSFPGVAYEQYF

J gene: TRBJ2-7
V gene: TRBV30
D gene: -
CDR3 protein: CAWIRAGTSYEQYF

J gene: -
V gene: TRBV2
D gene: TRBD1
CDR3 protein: CASSGGQGYEQYF

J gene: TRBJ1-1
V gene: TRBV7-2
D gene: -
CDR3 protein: CASSLAQTEGAEAFF

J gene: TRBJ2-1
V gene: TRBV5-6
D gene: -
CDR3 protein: CASSKEGPGYNEQFF

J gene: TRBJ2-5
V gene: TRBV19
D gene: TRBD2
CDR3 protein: CASGGQETQYF

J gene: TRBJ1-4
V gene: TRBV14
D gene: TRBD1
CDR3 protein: CASSPRQGVGEKLFF

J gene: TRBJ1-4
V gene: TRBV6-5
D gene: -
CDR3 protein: CASNLGQASTEKLFF

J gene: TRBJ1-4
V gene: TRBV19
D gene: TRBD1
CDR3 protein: CASSFQGAGEKLFF